These 21 T cell receptor beta chains share one sample of origin, sequenced in a study of T cell responses to AZD1222 COVID-19 vaccine. Generated by immunoSEQ multiplex PCR, the TCRdb table keeps only in-frame clones and is missing some. The repertoire holds 150,000 to 200,000 clones, with 92% as singletons. The source was peripheral blood, collected 28 days after the second AZD1222 dose. All receptors derive from an adult who received the AZD1222 COVID-19 vaccine.

This chain's CDR3 is CASSPPARGGLGNQPQHF. CDR3 nucleotide sequence: TGTGCCAGCTCACCACCGGCCAGGGGCGGGCTGGGCAATCAGCCCCAGCATTTT. The chain employs TRBV18 and TRBJ1-5; D might be TRBD1 (6 bases). Trimming pared 0 bases from V and 2 bases from J, leaving 17 bases between. The CDR3 totals 18 residues. Germline V gives CDR1 KGHSH, CDR2 LQKENI.

This clone was seen only once. This sample also contains other DNA sequences that code for the same CDR3. This rearrangement joins TRBV27 to TRBJ1-5; D may be TRBD1 (6 bases). CDR3 size: 14 residues. V dropped 6 bases and J dropped 1 base, with 10 bases sitting between them. Germline V gives CDR1 MNHEY, CDR2 SMNVEV (reference sequence). CDR3 nucleotide sequence: TGTGCCAGCAGCCCTGGACAGAGCAATCAGCCCCAGCATTTT. This encodes CASSPGQSNQPQHF.

This chain uses TRBV20-1 with TRBJ2-7, with 11 bases lining up with TRBD1. CDR1 and CDR2 from the germline V gene are DFQATT and SNEGSKA (reference sequence). V gave up 3 bases and J gave up 6 bases; unmatched junction bases: 4. The CDR3 consists of 13 residues. CDR3 region: CSASPGTGGEQYF. The DNA of the CDR3 is TGCAGTGCTAGTCCCGGGACAGGGGGCGAGCAGTACTTC.

This chain connects TRBV25-1 to TRBJ2-3; D not certain. Trimming took off 8 bases at V and 6 bases at J, with 9 bases between the two ends. CDR1 MGHDK and CDR2 SYGVNS come from the germline V gene. The CDR3 is made up of 11 amino acids. The CDR3 DNA reads as TGTGCCAGCGGCCAGGCGGATACGCAGTATTTT. It codes for CASGQADTQYF.

V is TRBV3-1 (or the pseudogene TRBV3-2) and J is TRBJ2-7, with 8 bases lining up with TRBD2. V lost 2 bases and J lost 9; bases outside the gene matches: 6. The CDR3 is 13 amino acids. CDR1 and CDR2 from the germline V gene are LGHDT and YNNKEL (reference sequence). CDR3: CASSQPGRGGQYF. The DNA for the CDR3 is TGTGCCAGCAGCCAACCCGGGAGGGGTGGGCAGTACTTC.

This clone was seen a single time. The chain has TRBV5-1 and TRBJ2-1; 7 nucleotides line up with TRBD2. Trimming took 0 bases from V and 8 from J; bases not matched to a gene: 8. The germline gives CDR1 SGHRS, CDR2 YFSETQ. The CDR3 extends over 15 amino acids. The CDR3 here is CASSLGSGVRDEQFF. Written as DNA, the CDR3 is TGCGCCAGCAGCTTGGGCAGCGGGGTCAGGGATGAGCAGTTCTTC.

The rearrangement links TRBV5-8 to TRBJ2-5; 9 bases fit TRBD1. Germline V gene data show CDR1 as SGHTS and CDR2 as YDEGEE. CDR3 length: 16 residues. Unmatched junction bases numbered 6, after V lost 0 bases and J lost 3 bases. CDR3 sequence (DNA): TGTGCCAGCAGCTTGGATGGGACAGGGAAAAAAGAGACCCAGTACTTC. Its protein is CASSLDGTGKKETQYF. Looking up the rest from reference TRBV5-8 and TRBJ2-5 gives the full variable domain: EAGVTQSPTHLIKTRGQQATLRCSPISGHTSVYWYQQALGLGLQFLLWYDEGEERNRGNFPPRFSGRQFPNYSSELNVNALELEDSALYLCASSLDGTGKKETQYFGPGTRLLVL.

This sequence joins TRBV24-1 and TRBJ2-6; 7 nucleotides align to TRBD1. The junction had 4 bases not matched to a gene; V was cut back by 9 bases and J by 0 bases. CDR1 KGHDR and CDR2 SFDVKD come from the germline V gene. This CDR3 spans 15 amino acids. The CDR3 region is CATLDRPSGANVLTF. CDR3 DNA: TGTGCCACCCTGGACAGGCCCTCTGGGGCCAACGTCCTGACTTTC.

The CDR3: CASSQEYSALGSETQYF. CDR3 bases: TGTGCCAGCAGCCAAGAATACTCCGCGCTGGGTTCTGAGACCCAGTACTTC. The chain couples TRBV4-2 to TRBJ2-5; no clear D. Germline loops: CDR1 LGHNA, CDR2 YNFKEQ. Trimming left V 0 bases short and J 5 bases short, with 19 bases between. This CDR3 spans 17 amino acids.

This rearrangement joins TRBV7-2 to TRBJ2-2; 7 positions agree with TRBD1. With 1 base clipped from V and 0 bases from J, the junction kept 2 bases outside the gene matches. Per germline, CDR1 SGHTA and CDR2 FQGNSA. The CDR3 covers 16 residues. The CDR3 sequence: CASSLGGGANTGELFF. As DNA, the CDR3 is TGTGCCAGCAGCTTAGGAGGGGGCGCGAACACCGGGGAGCTGTTTTTT.

The chain couples TRBV18 to TRBJ1-3, with 7 bases lining up with TRBD1. The germline V gene encodes CDR1 KGHSH and CDR2 LQKENI. CDR3 length: 18 residues. The junction had 15 bases not matched to a gene; V was cut back by 3 bases and J by 4 bases. CDR3 in amino acids: CASSPTPDRRGSGNTIYF. The CDR3 nucleotides are TGTGCCAGCTCACCCACCCCGGACAGGCGAGGATCCGGAAACACCATATATTTT.

The V call is TRBV28, the J call TRBJ1-2; D is perhaps TRBD1 (6 bases). This CDR3 spans 13 amino acids. The V end lost 8 bases, the J end lost 4 bases, and 14 bases lay between the germline ends. Per germline, CDR1 MDHEN and CDR2 SYDVKM. CDR3 sequence reads: CASGLQGIYGYTF. The CDR3 DNA sequence: TGTGCCAGCGGCCTACAGGGTATCTATGGCTACACCTTC.

This chain uses TRBV28 with TRBJ2-3; TRBD1 matches at 10 bases. The germline V gene has CDR1 MDHEN and CDR2 SYDVKM. The length of the CDR3 is 15 residues. V lost 8 bases and J lost 6; bases outside the gene matches: 11. CDR3: CASRTGTGVLDTQYF. As DNA, the CDR3 is TGTGCCAGCCGAACCGGGACAGGGGTTTTGGATACGCAGTATTTT.

The chain recombines TRBV2 with TRBJ1-3, with D hard to call. CDR3 size: 13 residues. From germline, CDR1 is SNHLY and CDR2 FYNNEI. V dropped 10 bases and J dropped 3 bases, with 13 bases sitting between them. The CDR3 region is CATRGVGGNTIYF. CDR3 sequence (DNA): TGTGCCACACGTGGGGTGGGTGGAAACACCATATATTTT.

The chain links TRBV30 to TRBJ2-1; D gene unclear. The CDR3 covers 13 residues. Between the trimmed V and J ends, which lost 0 bases and 4 bases, there was a span of 7 bases. Germline CDR1 GTSNPN, CDR2 SVGIG (reference sequence). CDR3 sequence: CAWSVQWYNEQFF. The CDR3 nucleotides are TGTGCCTGGAGTGTACAATGGTACAATGAGCAGTTCTTC.

This sequence joins TRBV10-3 and TRBJ2-1; a weak D match, TRBD2 (6 bases). Germline V gene sequence: CDR1 ENHRY, CDR2 SYGVKD. V was shortened by 2 bases and J by 0 bases, with 14 bases between the two germline ends. The CDR3 sequence is 17 residues long. The CDR3 region is CAISENVAGSSYNEQFF. DNA of the CDR3: TGTGCCATCAGTGAGAATGTTGCGGGGAGCTCCTACAATGAGCAGTTCTTC.

V usage is TRBV19 and J usage is TRBJ1-4; D ambiguous. Germline V gives CDR1 LNHDA, CDR2 SQIVND (reference sequence). The CDR3 extends over 15 amino acids. Deletions cut 3 bases from V and 1 base from J, with 9 bases between. The CDR3 region is CASSINSRTNEKLFF. The CDR3, as DNA: TGTGCCAGTAGTATTAACTCACGAACTAATGAAAAACTGTTTTTT.

V and J are TRBV2 and TRBJ1-2; TRBD1 is a possible D gene (5 bases). Trimming shortened V by 6 bases and J by 2 bases, and 16 bases separated the two germline ends. Germline CDR1 and CDR2: SNHLY and FYNNEI. This CDR3 spans 15 amino acids. The CDR3 region has the DNA TGTGCCAGCAGGGGTACGATGGGGCCCAACTATGGCTACACCTTC. This translates into CASRGTMGPNYGYTF.

The chain carries TRBV28 and TRBJ2-2, with D possibly matching TRBD1 (6 bases). The CDR3 extends over 13 amino acids. Deletions cut 6 bases from V and 5 bases from J, with 10 bases between. Germline lookup yields CDR1 MDHEN and CDR2 SYDVKM. The CDR3 sequence: CASRQGQTGELFF. DNA for the CDR3: TGTGCCAGCAGACAGGGTCAAACCGGGGAGCTGTTTTTT. The full variable domain, rest sourced from reference TRBV28 and TRBJ2-2, is DVKVTQSSRYLVKRTGEKVFLECVQDMDHENMFWYRQDPGLGLRLIYFSYDVKMKEKGDIPEGYSVSREKKERFSLILESASTNQTSMYLCASRQGQTGELFFGEGSRLTVL.

V usage is TRBV13 and J usage is TRBJ1-2, with a possible D match to TRBD1 (5 bases). The CDR3 loop spans 13 amino acids. Between the trimmed V and J ends, which lost 3 bases and 3 bases, there was a span of 8 bases. Germline CDR1 PRHDT, CDR2 FYEKMQ (reference sequence). The CDR3 sequence is CASSFDRDYGYTF. As DNA, the CDR3 is TGTGCCAGCAGCTTCGACAGAGACTATGGCTACACCTTC.

The sample holds one count of this clone. The CDR3 loop is CASRPGVAGDEQYF. CDR3 coding DNA: TGTGCCAGCAGACCCGGGGTGGCGGGGGACGAGCAGTACTTC. The V and J genes are TRBV2 and TRBJ2-7, with 7 nucleotides matching TRBD2. After removal of 6 bases from V and 5 bases from J, the junction contained 10 bases not matched to a gene. Germline values: CDR1 SNHLY, CDR2 FYNNEI. The CDR3 length is 14 residues.